This paragraph reports one TCR beta chain. The antigen remains unidentified. Sample-barcoded 5' priming and a J-beta primer mix drove a second PCR of about 6 to 11 cycles. TCRdb processed the 5' RACE reads anew with MiXCR; each CDR3 protein has one entry. The sample lists hundreds of thousands of distinct CDR3 sequences, about 56% occurring once. The record originates from a study of blood T cells in healthy people across ages. Study-wide results and limits: More naive CD4+ cells and higher diversity marked long-lived donors relative to aged donors. Across the age range, TCR beta diversity per million T cells fell in a roughly linear way. Considered underestimates were the diversity estimates obtained from one million T cells.

Source material: blood. The receptor's source is a man aged 35 to 55 in good health.

CDR3 in amino acids: CASSHFVYEQYF. In nucleotides, the CDR3 is TGTGCCAGCAGCCATTTTGTCTACGAGCAGTACTTC. This chain links TRBV14 with TRBJ2-7; D uncertain. The V end lost 3 bases, the J end lost 3 bases, and 6 bases lay between the germline ends. Germline loops: CDR1 SGHDN, CDR2 FVKESK. The CDR3 has 12 amino acids.